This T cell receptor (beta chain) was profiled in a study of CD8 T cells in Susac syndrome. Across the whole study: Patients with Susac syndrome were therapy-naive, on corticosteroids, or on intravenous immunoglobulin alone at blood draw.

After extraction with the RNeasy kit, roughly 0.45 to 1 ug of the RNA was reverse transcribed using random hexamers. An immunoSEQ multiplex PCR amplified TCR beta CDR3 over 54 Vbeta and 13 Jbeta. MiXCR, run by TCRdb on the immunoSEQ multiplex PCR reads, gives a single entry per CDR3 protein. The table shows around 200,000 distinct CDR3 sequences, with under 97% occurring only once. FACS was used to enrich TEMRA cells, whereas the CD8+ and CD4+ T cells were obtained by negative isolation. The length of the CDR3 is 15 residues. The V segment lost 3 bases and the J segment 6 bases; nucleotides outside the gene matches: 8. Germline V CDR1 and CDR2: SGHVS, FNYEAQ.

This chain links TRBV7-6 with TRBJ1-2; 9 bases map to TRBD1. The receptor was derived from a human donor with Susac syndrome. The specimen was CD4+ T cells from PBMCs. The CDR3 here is CASSLGDRDLDGYTF. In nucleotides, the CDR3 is TGTGCCAGCAGCTTGGGGGACAGGGATTTAGATGGCTACACCTTC.